This passage covers 8 T cell receptor beta chains from one sample sequenced in a study of shared clonotypes between healthy human individuals. Repertoires were generated with immunoSEQ multiplex PCR, while TCRdb's copy carries only in-frame clones and drops some. The sample carries 1.4 million or so clones, approximately 98.5% recorded once. Material for sequencing was naive CD4+ T cells sorted from blood. Subset here: CD45RA+ positively selected. Source of these receptors: a man aged 25 to 45 in good health.

V is TRBV28 and J is TRBJ1-1; D remains unclear. Trimming left V 3 bases short and J 6 bases short, with 17 bases between. Germline V gives CDR1 MDHEN, CDR2 SYDVKM. The CDR3 length is 15 residues. CDR3 amino acids: CASSFWRRESSEAFF. The DNA of the CDR3 is TGTGCCAGCAGTTTTTGGAGGCGAGAGAGCTCTGAAGCTTTCTTT. Complete variable domain (other parts from reference TRBV28 and TRBJ1-1): DVKVTQSSRYLVKRTGEKVFLECVQDMDHENMFWYRQDPGLGLRLIYFSYDVKMKEKGDIPEGYSVSREKKERFSLILESASTNQTSMYLCASSFWRRESSEAFFGQGTRLTVV.

The J gene is TRBJ2-5, the V gene TRBV19, with D perhaps being TRBD1 or TRBD2 (5 bases each). CDR1 is LNHDA and CDR2 is SQIVND in the germline V gene (reference sequence). Trimming removed 5 bases from V and 3 bases from J, with 13 bases in between. The CDR3 length is 14 residues. CDR3 loop: CASSSRDREETQYF. CDR3 nucleotide sequence: TGTGCCAGTAGTTCAAGGGACCGGGAAGAGACCCAGTACTTC.

Concerning this clone: Additional DNA sequences in this sample encode the identical CDR3. V and J are TRBV7-9 and TRBJ1-1, with TRBD1 as a possible D gene (6 bases). CDR1 is SEHNR and CDR2 is FQNEAQ in the germline V gene (reference sequence). There are 14 residues in the CDR3. The germline V and J ends were trimmed by 1 base and 1 base, with 7 bases remaining between them. The CDR3 bases are TGTGCCAGCAGCTTAGGGGGACAGAACACTGAAGCTTTCTTT. This sequence encodes CASSLGGQNTEAFF.

V and J are TRBV5-6 and TRBJ2-1; unclear D gene. The CDR3 consists of 15 residues. Trimming left V 0 bases short and J 5 bases short, with 12 bases between. CDR1 is SGHDT, CDR2 YYEEEE, per germline. CDR3 coding DNA: TGTGCCAGCAGCTTGGCCTATGACACCAACAATGAGCAGTTCTTC. Protein product: CASSLAYDTNNEQFF.

The chain combines TRBV19 with TRBJ1-1; no clear D gene. This CDR3 contains 18 residues. Germline V gene lookup returns CDR1 LNHDA and CDR2 SQIVND (reference sequence). V lost 0 bases and J 3 bases, leaving 20 bases between the germline ends. This CDR3 reads CASSIDLRQTSGDTEAFF. The CDR3 DNA reads TGTGCCAGTAGTATAGATCTTCGGCAGACCAGTGGTGACACTGAAGCTTTCTTT.

The chain employs TRBV5-1 and TRBJ2-3, with 7 bases lining up with TRBD1. Losses at the gene ends were 4 bases for V and 2 bases for J; bases not matched to a gene: 7. The CDR3 consists of 15 residues. Germline V gene sequence: CDR1 SGHRS, CDR2 YFSETQ. CDR3 nucleotide sequence: TGCGCCAGCAGCCCCGGGACAGCGGACACAGATACGCAGTATTTT. This gives the protein CASSPGTADTDTQYF.

The chain is built from TRBV18 and TRBJ2-3; D ambiguous. The CDR3 runs 13 residues. V lost 4 bases, J lost 0 bases, and 5 bases lay in between. Germline V CDR1 and CDR2: KGHSH, LQKENI. The CDR3 loop reads CASSLRSTDTQYF. The CDR3 region has the DNA TGTGCCAGCTCACTGCGAAGCACAGATACGCAGTATTTT.

This clone was seen just once. The chain combines TRBV9 with TRBJ2-2, with 10 bases aligning to TRBD2. The CDR3 covers 16 residues. Germline CDR1 reads SGDLS; CDR2 reads YYNGEE. Trimming at V came to 3 bases and at J to 7 bases, leaving 9 bases not matched to a gene. The CDR3 DNA reads TGTGCCAGCAGCGCCTCCGCTCTAGCGGGAGTCGGGGAGCTGTTTTTT. Amino acids: CASSASALAGVGELFF.